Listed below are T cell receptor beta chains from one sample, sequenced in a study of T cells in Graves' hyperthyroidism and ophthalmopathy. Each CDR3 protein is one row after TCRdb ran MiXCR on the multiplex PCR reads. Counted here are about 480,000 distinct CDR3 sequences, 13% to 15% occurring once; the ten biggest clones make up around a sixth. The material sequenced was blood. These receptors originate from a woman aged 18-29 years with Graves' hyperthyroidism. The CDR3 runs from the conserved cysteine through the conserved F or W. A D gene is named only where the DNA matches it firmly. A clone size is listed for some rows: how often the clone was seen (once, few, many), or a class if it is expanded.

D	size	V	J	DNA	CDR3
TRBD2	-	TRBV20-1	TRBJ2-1	TGCAGTGCTAGATCTAGTGGCGGGAGCTCCTACAATGAGCAGTTCTTC	CSARSSGGSSYNEQFF
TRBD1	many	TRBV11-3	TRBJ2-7	TGTGCCAGCAGCACCCGACAGGGGGAGTACGAGCAGTACTTC	CASSTRQGEYEQYF
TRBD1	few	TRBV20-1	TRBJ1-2	TGCAGTGCAACGAGCGGGACAGGGGCAGCTGGCTACACCTTC	CSATSGTGAAGYTF
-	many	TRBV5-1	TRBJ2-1	TGCGCCAGCAGCTCGCTCTGGAGTGCGGAGTACAATGAGCAGTTCTTC	CASSSLWSAEYNEQFF
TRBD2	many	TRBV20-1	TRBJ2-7	TGCAGTGCCCCCCCTGGCGGGAGGGAGGGAAACGAGCAGTACTTC	CSAPPGGREGNEQYF
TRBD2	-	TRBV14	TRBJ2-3	TGTGCCAGCAGCCAAGCCCTAGCGGTTAGTACGCAGTATTTT	CASSQALAVSTQYF
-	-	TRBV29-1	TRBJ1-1	TGCAGCGTCAAGGACACCCCGCCCGAAGCTTTCTTT	CSVKDTPPEAFF
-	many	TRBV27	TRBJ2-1	TGTGCCAGCAATACTCTACAGCGCTCCTACAATGAGCAGTTCTTC	CASNTLQRSYNEQFF
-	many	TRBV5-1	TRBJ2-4	TGCGCCAGCAGCTTGGCCAGTGGTGTAGGCTTGAACATTCAGTACTTC	CASSLASGVGLNIQYF
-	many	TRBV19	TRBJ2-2	TGTGCCAGTAGTATAGCCGTGAGCACCGGGGAGCTGTTTTTT	CASSIAVSTGELFF
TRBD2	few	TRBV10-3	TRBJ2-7	TGTGCCATCAGTCGCGCCGGGACTAGCGGGGCCTACGAGCAGTACTTC	CAISRAGTSGAYEQYF
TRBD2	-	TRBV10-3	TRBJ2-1	TGTGACATCACTAGCGGGACCTACAATGAGCAGTTCTTC	CDITSGTYNEQFF
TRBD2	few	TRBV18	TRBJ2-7	TGTGCCAGCTCACCATATACTAGCGGGATCAATGAGCAGTACTTC	CASSPYTSGINEQYF
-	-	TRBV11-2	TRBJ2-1	TGTGCCAGCAGCTTAGCGGGAACCCCCGGGTTCTTC	CASSLAGTPGFF
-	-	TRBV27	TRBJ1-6	TGTGCCAGCAGTGAATCCCCGGGACCCACCTCCCTCCACTTT	CASSESPGPTSLHF
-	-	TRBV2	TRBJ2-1	TGTGCCAGCAGTGAACATCCCTACAATGAGCAGTTCTTC	CASSEHPYNEQFF
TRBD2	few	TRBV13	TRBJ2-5	TGTGCCAGCAGCTTGGGTAGCGGGTTCCAAGAGACCCAGTACTTC	CASSLGSGFQETQYF
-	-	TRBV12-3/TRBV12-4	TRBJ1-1	TGTGCCAGCAGTTTTAGAGGGGCGAGCACTGAAGCTTTCTTT	CASSFRGASTEAFF
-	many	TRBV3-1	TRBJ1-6	TGTGCCAGCAGCCAAGCCGGGGGAAACAGAAATTCACCCCTCCACTTT	CASSQAGGNRNSPLHF
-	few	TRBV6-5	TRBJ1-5	TGTGCCAGCAGTTACTCTCAGAAGGGCAATCAGCCCCAGCATTTT	CASSYSQKGNQPQHF
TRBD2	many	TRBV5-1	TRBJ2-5	TGCGCCAGCAGTTCCGGGACTAGGAATGGGGAGACCCAGTACTTC	CASSSGTRNGETQYF
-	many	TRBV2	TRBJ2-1	TGTGCCAGCGACCGGGACCCACCCTATCTTGATGCGCAGTTCTTC	CASDRDPPYLDAQFF
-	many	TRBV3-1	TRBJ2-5	TGTGCCAGCAGCCGGTCTCGGGAGACCCAGTACTTC	CASSRSRETQYF
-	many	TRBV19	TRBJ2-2	TGTGCCAGTAGTGGGGACACAGGGGAGGGCAACACCGGGGAGCTGTTTTTT	CASSGDTGEGNTGELFF
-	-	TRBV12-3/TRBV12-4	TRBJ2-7	TGTGCCAGCAGTTTATACGAACAGGGTGAAGGGGAGCAGTACTTC	CASSLYEQGEGEQYF
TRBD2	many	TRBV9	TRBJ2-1	TGTGCCAGCAGCGTAGCTTCGCGGGAGAGCTGGGATGAGCAGTTCTTC	CASSVASRESWDEQFF
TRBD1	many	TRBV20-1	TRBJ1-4	TGCAGTGCTAGTTGGACAGGGAAAGAAAAACTGTTTTTT	CSASWTGKEKLFF